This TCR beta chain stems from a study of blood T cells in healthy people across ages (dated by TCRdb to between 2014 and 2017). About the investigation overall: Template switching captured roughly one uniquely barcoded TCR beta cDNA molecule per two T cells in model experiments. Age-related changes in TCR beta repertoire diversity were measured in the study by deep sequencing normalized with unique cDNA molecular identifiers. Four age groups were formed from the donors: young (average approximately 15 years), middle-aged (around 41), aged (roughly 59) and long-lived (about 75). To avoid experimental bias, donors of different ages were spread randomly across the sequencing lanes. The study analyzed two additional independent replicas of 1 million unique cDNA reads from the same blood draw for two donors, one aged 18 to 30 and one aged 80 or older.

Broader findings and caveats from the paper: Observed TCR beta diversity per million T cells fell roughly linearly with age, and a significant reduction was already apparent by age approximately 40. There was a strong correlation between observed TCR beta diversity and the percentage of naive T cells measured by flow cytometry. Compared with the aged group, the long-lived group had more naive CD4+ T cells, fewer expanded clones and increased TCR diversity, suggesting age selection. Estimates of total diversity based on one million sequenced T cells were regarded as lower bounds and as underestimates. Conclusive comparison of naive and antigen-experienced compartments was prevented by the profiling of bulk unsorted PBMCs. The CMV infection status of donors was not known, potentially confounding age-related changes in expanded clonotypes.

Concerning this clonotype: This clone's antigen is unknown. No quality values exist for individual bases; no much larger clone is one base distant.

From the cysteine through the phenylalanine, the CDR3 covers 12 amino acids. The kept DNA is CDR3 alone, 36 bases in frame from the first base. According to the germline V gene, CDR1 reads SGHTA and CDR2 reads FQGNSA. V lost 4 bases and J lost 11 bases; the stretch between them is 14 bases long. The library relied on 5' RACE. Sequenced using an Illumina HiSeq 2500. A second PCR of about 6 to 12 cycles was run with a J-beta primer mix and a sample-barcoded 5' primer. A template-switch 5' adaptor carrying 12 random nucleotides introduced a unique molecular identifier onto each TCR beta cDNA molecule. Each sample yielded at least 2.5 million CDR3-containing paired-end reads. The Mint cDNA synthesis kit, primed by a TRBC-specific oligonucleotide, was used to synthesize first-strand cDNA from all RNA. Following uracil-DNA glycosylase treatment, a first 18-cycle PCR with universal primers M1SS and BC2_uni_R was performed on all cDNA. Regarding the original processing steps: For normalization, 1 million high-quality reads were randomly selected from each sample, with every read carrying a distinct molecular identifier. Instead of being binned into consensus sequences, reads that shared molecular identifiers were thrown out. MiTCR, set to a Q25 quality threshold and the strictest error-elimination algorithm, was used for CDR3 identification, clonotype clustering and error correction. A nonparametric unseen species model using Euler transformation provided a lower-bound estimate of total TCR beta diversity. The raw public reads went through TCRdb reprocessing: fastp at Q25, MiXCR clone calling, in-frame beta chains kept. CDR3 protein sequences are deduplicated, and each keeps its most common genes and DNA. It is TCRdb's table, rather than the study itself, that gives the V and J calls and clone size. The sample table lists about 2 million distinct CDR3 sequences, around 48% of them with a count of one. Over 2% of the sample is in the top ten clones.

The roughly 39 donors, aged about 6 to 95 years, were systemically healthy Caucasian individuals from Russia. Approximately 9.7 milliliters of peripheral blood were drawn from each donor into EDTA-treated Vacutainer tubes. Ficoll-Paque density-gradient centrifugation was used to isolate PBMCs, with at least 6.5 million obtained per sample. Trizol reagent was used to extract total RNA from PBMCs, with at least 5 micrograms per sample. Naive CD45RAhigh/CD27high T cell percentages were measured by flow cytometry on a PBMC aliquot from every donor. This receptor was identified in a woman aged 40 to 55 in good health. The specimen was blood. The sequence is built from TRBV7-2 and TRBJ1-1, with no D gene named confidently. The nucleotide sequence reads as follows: TGTGCCAGCAGCTCTCCCCCGGAGCGGGCTTTCTTT. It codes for CASSSPPERAFF. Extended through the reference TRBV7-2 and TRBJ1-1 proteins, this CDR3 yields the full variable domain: GAGVSQSPSNKVTEKGKDVELRCDPISGHTALYWYRQSLGQGLEFLIYFQGNSAPDKSGLPSDRFSAERTGGSVSTLTIQRTQQEDSAVYLCASSSPPERAFFGQGTRLTVV.